The sequence of this T cell receptor (beta chain) was determined in a study of shared clonotypes between healthy human individuals. Germline V lookup: CDR1 SEHNR, CDR2 FQNEAQ (reference sequence). V lost 0 bases, J lost 3 bases, and 7 bases lay in between. There are 14 residues in the CDR3. A deep-level run was used for the assay. Libraries were prepared by immunoSEQ multiplex PCR; TCRdb keeps only in-frame clonotypes and omits some of them. Among roughly 1,100,000 clones, about 76% were seen once, and the ten largest hold roughly 1.4%. The TCR originated in a man between 18 and 29 years old in good health. Sequenced: memory CD4+ T cells sorted from blood. Specified subset: CD45RA-negative fraction. This chain links TRBV7-9 with TRBJ2-3; tentative D call: TRBD1 (5 bases). CDR3 residues: CASSLAQETDTQYF. In nucleotides, the CDR3 is TGTGCCAGCAGCTTAGCACAGGAAACAGATACGCAGTATTTT. The full variable domain, its missing parts supplied by reference TRBV7-9 and TRBJ2-3, is DTGVSQNPRHKITKRGQNVTFRCDPISEHNRLYWYRQTLGQGPEFLTYFQNEAQLEKSRLLSDRFSAERPKGSFSTLEIQRTEQGDSAMYLCASSLAQETDTQYFGPGTRLTVL.